This entry is about one T cell receptor (beta chain). These data originate in a study of blood T cell repertoires in COVID-19. Background on the study: Specimens from acute and convalescent COVID-19 originated in the United States, Italy and Spain. The cDNA or gDNA used as material had been derived from T cells, B-cell-depleted T cells, or PBMCs.

The CDR3 sequence is 16 residues long. Deletions cut 3 bases from V and 3 bases from J, with 15 bases between. Germline values: CDR1 LNHDA, CDR2 SQIVND (reference sequence). Original handling: Counts of nucleated cells, estimated from reference gene primer amplification, were obtained. Sequencing was performed with immunoSEQ multiplex PCR; in TCRdb, only in-frame clones are kept and a portion is missing. D and trimming come from the DNA, and the V and J calls and clone size come from that table. There are 63,000 or so clones in the sample; more than 75% occur only once, and about 1.5% lies in the top ten.

The source of this sequence is a human donor in a cohort sampled during active COVID-19. Sequencing was performed on peripheral blood. The rearrangement links TRBV19 to TRBJ2-1; a weak D match, TRBD2 (6 bases). The CDR3 spells CASSMGRPGSYNEQFF. The CDR3 DNA follows: TGTGCCAGTAGTATGGGGCGTCCCGGGAGCTACAATGAGCAGTTCTTC.